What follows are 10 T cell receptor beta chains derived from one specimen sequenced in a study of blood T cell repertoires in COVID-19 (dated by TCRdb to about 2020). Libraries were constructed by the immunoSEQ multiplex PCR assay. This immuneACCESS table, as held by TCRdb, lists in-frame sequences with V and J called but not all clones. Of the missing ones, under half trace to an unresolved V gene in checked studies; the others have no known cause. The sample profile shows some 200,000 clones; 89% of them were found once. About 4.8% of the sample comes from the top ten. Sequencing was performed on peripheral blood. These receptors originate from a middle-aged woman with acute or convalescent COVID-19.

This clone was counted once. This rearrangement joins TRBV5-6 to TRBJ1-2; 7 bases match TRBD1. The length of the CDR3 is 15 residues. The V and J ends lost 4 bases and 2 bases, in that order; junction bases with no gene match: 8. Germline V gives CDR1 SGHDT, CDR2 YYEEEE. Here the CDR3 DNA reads TGTGCCAGCAGCCCCCCCGGCAGGGGGAACTATGGCTACACCTTC. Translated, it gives CASSPPGRGNYGYTF.

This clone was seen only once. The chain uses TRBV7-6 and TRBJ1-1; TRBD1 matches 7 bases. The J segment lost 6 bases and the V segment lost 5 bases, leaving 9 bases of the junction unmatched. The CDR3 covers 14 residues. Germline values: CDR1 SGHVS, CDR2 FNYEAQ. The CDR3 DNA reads TGTGCCAGCAGCCCCGACAGGGTTTCAGCTGAAGCTTTCTTT. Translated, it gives CASSPDRVSAEAFF.

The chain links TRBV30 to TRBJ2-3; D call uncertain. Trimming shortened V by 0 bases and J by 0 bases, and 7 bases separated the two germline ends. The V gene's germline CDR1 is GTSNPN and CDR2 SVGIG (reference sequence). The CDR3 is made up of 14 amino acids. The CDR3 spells CAWSVRSSTDTQYF. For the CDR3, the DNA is TGTGCCTGGAGTGTCCGGTCTAGCACAGATACGCAGTATTTT. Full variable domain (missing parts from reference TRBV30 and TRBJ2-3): SQTIHQWPATLVQPVGSPLSLECTVEGTSNPNLYWYRQAAGRGLQLLFYSVGIGQISSEVPQNLSASRPQDRQFILSSKKLLLSDSGFYLCAWSVRSSTDTQYFGPGTRLTVL.

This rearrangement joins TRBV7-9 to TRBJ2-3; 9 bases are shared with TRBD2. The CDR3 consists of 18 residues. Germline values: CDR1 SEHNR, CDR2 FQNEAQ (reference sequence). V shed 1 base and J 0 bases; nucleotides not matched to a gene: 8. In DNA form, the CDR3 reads TGTGCCAGCAGCTTAGTAGCGGGGGCCCTTACTAGCACAGATACGCAGTATTTT. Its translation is CASSLVAGALTSTDTQYF.

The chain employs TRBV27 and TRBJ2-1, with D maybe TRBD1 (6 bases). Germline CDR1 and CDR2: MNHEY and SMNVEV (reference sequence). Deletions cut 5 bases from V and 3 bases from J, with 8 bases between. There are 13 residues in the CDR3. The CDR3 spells CASSRDNYNEQFF. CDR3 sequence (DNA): TGTGCCAGCAGTCGGGACAACTACAATGAGCAGTTCTTC.

The CDR3 spells CASSGTGGLFGYTF. CDR3 nucleotides: TGTGCCAGCAGTGGGACAGGGGGCCTTTTTGGCTACACCTTC. V gene TRBV2 combines with J gene TRBJ1-2, with TRBD1 matching 11 bases. V gave up 4 bases and J gave up 7 bases; unmatched junction bases: 5. CDR3 size: 14 residues. CDR1 and CDR2 from the germline V gene are SNHLY and FYNNEI.

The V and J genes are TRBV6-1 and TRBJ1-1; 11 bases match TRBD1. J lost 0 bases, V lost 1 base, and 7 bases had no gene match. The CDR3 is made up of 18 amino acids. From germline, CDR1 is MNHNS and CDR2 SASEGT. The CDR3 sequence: CASSEVRTGGLVNTEAFF. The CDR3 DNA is TGTGCCAGCAGTGAAGTGAGGACAGGGGGCTTGGTGAACACTGAAGCTTTCTTT.

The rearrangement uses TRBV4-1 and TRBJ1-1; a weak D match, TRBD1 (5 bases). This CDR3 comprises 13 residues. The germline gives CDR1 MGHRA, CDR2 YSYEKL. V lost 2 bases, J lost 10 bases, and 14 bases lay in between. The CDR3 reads CASSQISGLSAFF. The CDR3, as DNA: TGCGCCAGCAGCCAAATCTCAGGGTTGTCAGCTTTCTTT.

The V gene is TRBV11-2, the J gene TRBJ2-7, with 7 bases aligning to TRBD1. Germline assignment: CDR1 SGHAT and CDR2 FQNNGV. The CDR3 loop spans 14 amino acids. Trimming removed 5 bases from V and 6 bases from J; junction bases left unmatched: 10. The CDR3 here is CASSPTDRVTEQYV. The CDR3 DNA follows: TGTGCCAGCAGCCCCACCGACAGGGTGACCGAGCAGTACGTC.

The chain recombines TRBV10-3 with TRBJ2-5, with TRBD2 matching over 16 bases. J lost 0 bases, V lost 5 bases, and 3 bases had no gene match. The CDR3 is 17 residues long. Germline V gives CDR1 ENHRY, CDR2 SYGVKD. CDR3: CAISPGLAGGYQETQYF. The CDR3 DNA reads TGTGCCATCAGTCCGGGACTAGCGGGGGGGTACCAAGAGACCCAGTACTTC.